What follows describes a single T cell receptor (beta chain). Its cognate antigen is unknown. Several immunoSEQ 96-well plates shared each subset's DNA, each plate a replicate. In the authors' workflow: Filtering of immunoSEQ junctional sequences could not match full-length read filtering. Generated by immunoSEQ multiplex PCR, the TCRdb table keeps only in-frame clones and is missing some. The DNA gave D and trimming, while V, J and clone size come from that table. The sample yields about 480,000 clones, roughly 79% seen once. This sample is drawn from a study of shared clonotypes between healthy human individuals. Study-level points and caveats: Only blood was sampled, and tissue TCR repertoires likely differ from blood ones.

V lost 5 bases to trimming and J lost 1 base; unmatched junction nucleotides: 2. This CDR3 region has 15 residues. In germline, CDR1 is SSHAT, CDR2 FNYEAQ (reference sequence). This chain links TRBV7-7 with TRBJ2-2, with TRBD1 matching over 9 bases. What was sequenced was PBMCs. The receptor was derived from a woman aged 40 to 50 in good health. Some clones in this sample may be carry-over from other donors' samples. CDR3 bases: TGTGCCAGCAGCATGGGACAGGGGAACACCGGGGAGCTGTTTTTT. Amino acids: CASSMGQGNTGELFF.